Ten or more counts support the clone carrying this TCR beta chain. Its specificity is unknown. These data come from a study of response to subunit inactivated influenza vaccine. Study-level findings and limits: Researchers suggested that each seasonal influenza vaccination recruits few new T cells.

Using its own MiXCR run on the RT-PCR reads, TCRdb lists one record per CDR3 protein. The data show roughly 540,000 distinct CDR3 sequences, with 20% to 25% seen just once and 2.8% held by the top ten. The CDR3 loop spans 17 amino acids. The junction had 11 bases not matched to a gene; V was cut back by 3 bases and J by 0 bases. Germline V lookup: CDR1 DFQATT, CDR2 SNEGSKA (reference sequence). These same data were also listed under a study on T cells expressing NK-cell markers. That source adds: UMI-tagged 5'RACE template switching yielded the TCR beta cDNA. The authors applied an anti-gamma-delta TCR antibody in several experiments, and it restricted sorting to alpha-beta TCR T cells. The share of CD8+ T cells held by dominant NKG2C+ clonotypes was about 1.0-7.5% in about 6 donors.

This TCR was sampled from a man in his fifties who received an inactivated influenza vaccine. Sequenced here: CD4+ T cells sorted from PBMCs, sampled roughly 12 days after vaccination. The chain uses TRBV20-1 and TRBJ1-5; TRBD1 matches 7 bases. The CDR3 spells CSARVSSTGNSNQPQHF. CDR3 bases: TGCAGTGCTAGGGTTTCCTCGACAGGGAATAGCAATCAGCCCCAGCATTTT.